Listed here are 18 T cell receptor beta chains from one sample, sequenced in a study of shared clonotypes between healthy human individuals. Measured with immunoSEQ multiplex PCR; TCRdb has only the in-frame clones, and not every one. The sample shows about 2.5 million clones, around 92% of them seen only once. The sample was naive CD4+ T cells from PBMCs. Regarding subset: CD45RA+ positively selected. The receptors here all came from a man younger than 30 in good health. Some clones in this sample may be carry-over from other donors' samples.

This clone was detected only a few times. The gene calls are TRBV6-1 and TRBJ1-5; D might be TRBD1 (6 bases). Germline CDR1 is MNHNS and CDR2 is SASEGT. V gave up 1 base and J gave up 1 base, with 8 bases separating them. The CDR3 is 15 amino acids. The CDR3 sequence is CASSEVGTSNQPQHF. CDR3 DNA: TGTGCCAGCAGTGAAGTTGGGACAAGCAATCAGCCCCAGCATTTT.

This clone was recorded only once. CDR3 in amino acids: CASTRFGLASDEQFF. The CDR3, as DNA: TGTGCCAGCACCAGATTTGGTCTAGCCTCTGATGAGCAGTTCTTC. The V gene is TRBV27, the J gene TRBJ2-1, with D maybe TRBD2 (5 bases). Germline CDR1 is MNHEY and CDR2 is SMNVEV (reference sequence). The CDR3 runs to 15 residues. The V end was cut by 7 bases, the J end by 8 bases, with 21 bases between.

The rearrangement joins TRBV7-2 to TRBJ2-5; TRBD1 or TRBD2 may be the D gene (6 bases each). Trimming took off 5 bases at V and 10 bases at J, with 11 bases between the two ends. The CDR3 consists of 11 residues. Germline V gene data show CDR1 as SGHTA and CDR2 as FQGNSA. CDR3 amino acids: CASSPRGVQYF. The CDR3 DNA sequence: TGTGCCAGCAGCCCAAGGGGGGTCCAGTACTTC.

The chain employs TRBV7-3 and TRBJ2-3; possibly TRBD1 for D (6 bases). Germline V CDR1 and CDR2: SGHTA, FQGTGA. Between the trimmed V and J ends, which lost 1 base and 5 bases, there was a span of 10 bases. The CDR3 runs 14 residues. CDR3 nucleotides: TGTGCCAGCAGCTTAAGCAGGGGTGGAGATACGCAGTATTTT. Its translation: CASSLSRGGDTQYF.

This chain links TRBV30 with TRBJ1-3; TRBD1 is a possible D gene (6 bases). CDR1 is GTSNPN and CDR2 is SVGIG in the germline V gene (reference sequence). This CDR3 is built from 14 residues. Trimming removed 4 bases from V and 2 bases from J, with 12 bases in between. CDR3 nucleotide sequence: TGTGCCTGGACGGCAACAGGGCCTGGAAACACCATATATTTT. Its protein product is CAWTATGPGNTIYF.

The V call is TRBV6-1, the J call TRBJ2-7; D possibly corresponds to TRBD1 (5 bases). Trimming took off 2 bases at V and 3 bases at J, with 14 bases between the two ends. Germline loops: CDR1 MNHNS, CDR2 SASEGT. The CDR3 loop spans 15 amino acids. This CDR3 is CASSERTLANYEQYF. The CDR3 DNA follows: TGTGCCAGCAGTGAACGGACATTGGCCAACTACGAGCAGTACTTC.

The chain links TRBV6-1 to TRBJ2-4; 8 bases map to TRBD1. CDR1 and CDR2 from the germline V gene are MNHNS and SASEGT. The CDR3 totals 14 residues. J lost 8 bases, V lost 3 bases, and 6 bases had no gene match. The DNA for the CDR3 is TGTGCCAGCAGTGAGCGGACAGGGTTGTACATTCAGTACTTC. Translation gives CASSERTGLYIQYF.

The chain combines TRBV6-1 with TRBJ2-2, with D perhaps assigned TRBD1 or TRBD2 (5 bases each). V was shortened by 3 bases and J by 4 bases, with 15 bases between the two germline ends. Germline values: CDR1 MNHNS, CDR2 SASEGT. The CDR3 sequence is 16 residues long. CDR3 nucleotide sequence: TGTGCCAGCAGTGATACGGGGCTAAGTGGCACCGGGGAGCTGTTTTTT. Its protein is CASSDTGLSGTGELFF.

Worth noting for this clone: Other DNA variants within this sample encode the same CDR3. This chain connects TRBV28 to TRBJ2-7, with D maybe TRBD1 (6 bases). Between the trimmed V and J ends, which lost 6 bases and 3 bases, there was a span of 12 bases. This CDR3 has 13 residues. Per the germline V gene, CDR1 is MDHEN and CDR2 is SYDVKM. As DNA, the CDR3 is TGTGCCAGCAGCATTGGCAGGGGCTACGAGCAGTACTTC. Amino acids: CASSIGRGYEQYF.

As to this clone: The same CDR3 also results from other DNA sequences found in this sample. The chain is built from TRBV5-1 and TRBJ1-1; maybe TRBD1 (6 bases). This CDR3 comprises 15 residues. Germline values: CDR1 SGHRS, CDR2 YFSETQ. V dropped 1 base and J dropped 3 bases, with 13 bases sitting between them. The CDR3 DNA reads as TGCGCCAGCAGCTTGCTGGGGGGCCGGGACACTGAAGCTTTCTTT. This encodes CASSLLGGRDTEAFF.

The CDR3: CASSFEGGSYEQYF. CDR3 nucleotides: TGCGCCAGCAGCTTCGAGGGAGGCTCCTACGAGCAGTACTTC. V usage is TRBV5-1 and J usage is TRBJ2-7, with D possibly being TRBD2 (6 bases). V lost 2 bases and J lost 0, with 9 bases in between. Germline CDR1 reads SGHRS; CDR2 reads YFSETQ. The CDR3 spans 14 residues.

The chain has TRBV28 and TRBJ2-2; maybe TRBD1 (5 bases). V was cut by 6 bases and J by 6 bases, with 14 bases left in between. The CDR3 contains 14 residues. Germline-derived CDR1 and CDR2 are MDHEN and SYDVKM. The CDR3 DNA reads as TGTGCCAGCAGCCGAGACCAGGGTTCCGGGGAGCTGTTTTTT. Translated: CASSRDQGSGELFF.

The chain recombines TRBV29-1 with TRBJ2-1; 8 nucleotides line up with TRBD2. The CDR3 consists of 13 residues. V lost 7 bases to trimming and J lost 3 bases; unmatched junction nucleotides: 5. CDR1 is SQVTM, CDR2 ANQGSEA, per germline. The CDR3 region has the DNA TGCAGCGCTCCGGGACTAGGCTACAATGAGCAGTTCTTC. It translates to CSAPGLGYNEQFF.

The genes are TRBV5-1 and TRBJ2-4; weak D call: TRBD1 (5 bases). The CDR3 is 15 amino acids. CDR1 is SGHRS, CDR2 YFSETQ, per germline. Trimming took off 4 bases at V and 8 bases at J, with 19 bases between the two ends. The CDR3 region has the DNA TGCGCCAGCAGCCCAAACCCCGTAACAGGACACATTCAGTACTTC. Translation: CASSPNPVTGHIQYF. Drawing the rest from reference TRBV5-1 and TRBJ2-4, the complete variable domain is KAGVTQTPRYLIKTRGQQVTLSCSPISGHRSVSWYQQTPGQGLQFLFEYFSETQRNKGNFPGRFSGRQFSNSRSEMNVSTLELGDSALYLCASSPNPVTGHIQYFGAGTRLSVL.

The chain employs TRBV30 and TRBJ2-2; 11 bases map to TRBD1. Germline V gene data show CDR1 as GTSNPN and CDR2 as SVGIG (reference sequence). The CDR3 runs 16 residues. The V and J ends lost 2 bases and 5 bases, in that order; junction bases with no gene match: 7. CDR3 region: CAWSPKGTGGTGELFF. The CDR3 region has the DNA TGTGCCTGGAGTCCAAAGGGGACAGGGGGTACCGGGGAGCTGTTTTTT.

The chain employs TRBV28 and TRBJ2-1; no clear D. The CDR3 consists of 16 residues. V lost 4 bases and J lost 2, with 15 bases in between. Per germline, CDR1 MDHEN and CDR2 SYDVKM. The chain's CDR3 is CASSSRHPVTYNEQFF. The CDR3 DNA follows: TGTGCCAGCAGTTCTCGGCACCCCGTTACCTACAATGAGCAGTTCTTC. The full variable domain, with the rest looked up from reference TRBV28 and TRBJ2-1, is DVKVTQSSRYLVKRTGEKVFLECVQDMDHENMFWYRQDPGLGLRLIYFSYDVKMKEKGDIPEGYSVSREKKERFSLILESASTNQTSMYLCASSSRHPVTYNEQFFGPGTRLTVL.

The chain uses TRBV27 and TRBJ1-1, with D possibly being TRBD1 (5 bases). The CDR3 has 15 amino acids. Germline V lookup: CDR1 MNHEY, CDR2 SMNVEV (reference sequence). Trimming removed 8 bases from V and 1 base from J, with 17 bases in between. CDR3 region: CASFPYSQGNTEAFF. CDR3 sequence (DNA): TGTGCCAGCTTTCCTTACTCTCAGGGGAACACTGAAGCTTTCTTT.

The chain uses TRBV28 and TRBJ1-1; possible D gene TRBD1, 6 bases. Germline CDR1 MDHEN, CDR2 SYDVKM. The ends were cut back, 6 bases at V and 11 bases at J, with 16 bases in the middle. The CDR3 has 12 amino acids. CDR3 bases: TGTGCCAGCAGAATAGGGGGGCGCGGCGCTTTCTTT. Protein sequence: CASRIGGRGAFF. The variable domain in full, completed from reference TRBV28 and TRBJ1-1, reads DVKVTQSSRYLVKRTGEKVFLECVQDMDHENMFWYRQDPGLGLRLIYFSYDVKMKEKGDIPEGYSVSREKKERFSLILESASTNQTSMYLCASRIGGRGAFFGQGTRLTVV.